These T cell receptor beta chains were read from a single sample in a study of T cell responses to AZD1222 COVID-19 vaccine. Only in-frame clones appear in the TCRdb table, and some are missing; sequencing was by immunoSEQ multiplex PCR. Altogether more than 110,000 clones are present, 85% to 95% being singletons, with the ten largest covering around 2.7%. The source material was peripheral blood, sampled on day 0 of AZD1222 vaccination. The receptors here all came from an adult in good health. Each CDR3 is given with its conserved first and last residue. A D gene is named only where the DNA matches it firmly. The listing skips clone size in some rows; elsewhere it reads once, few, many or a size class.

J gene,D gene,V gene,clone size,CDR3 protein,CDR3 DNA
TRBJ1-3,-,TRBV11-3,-,CASSRKHLLSGNTIYF,TGTGCCAGCAGCAGGAAACATCTCCTCTCTGGAAACACCATATATTTT
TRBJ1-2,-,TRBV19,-,CASSINLVGGYTF,TGTGCCAGTAGTATAAACCTGGTAGGAGGCTACACCTTC
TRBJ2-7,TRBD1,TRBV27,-,CASSYGTGFFEQYF,TGTGCCAGCAGTTACGGGACAGGGTTCTTCGAGCAGTACTTC
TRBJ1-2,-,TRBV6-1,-,CASSEGRGLYGYTF,TGTGCCAGCAGTGAAGGACGGGGGCTCTATGGCTACACCTTC
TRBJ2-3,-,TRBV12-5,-,CASGLGTYTDTQYF,TGTGCTAGTGGTTTGGGAACCTACACAGATACGCAGTATTTT
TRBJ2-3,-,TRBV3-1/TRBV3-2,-,CASSFLRTDTQYF,TGTGCCAGCAGCTTCCTTAGGACAGATACGCAGTATTTT
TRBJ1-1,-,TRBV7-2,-,CASSLLAGAVGAFF,TGTGCCAGCAGCTTACTAGCAGGGGCGGTAGGAGCTTTCTTT
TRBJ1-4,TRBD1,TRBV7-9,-,CASSLGQLYNEKLFF,TGTGCCAGCAGCCTGGGACAGCTATATAATGAAAAACTGTTTTTT
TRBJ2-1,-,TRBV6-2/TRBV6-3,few,CASSRDSYNEQFF,TGTGCCAGCAGTCGGGACTCCTACAATGAGCAGTTCTTC
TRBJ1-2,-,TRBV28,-,CASMGGRNYGYTF,TGTGCCAGTATGGGAGGGAGGAACTATGGCTACACCTTC
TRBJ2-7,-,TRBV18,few,CASSPQSYEQYF,TGTGCCAGCTCACCCCAGTCGTACGAGCAGTACTTC
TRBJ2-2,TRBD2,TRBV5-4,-,CASSFGGGIGELFF,TGTGCCAGCAGCTTCGGGGGGGGAATCGGGGAGCTGTTTTTT
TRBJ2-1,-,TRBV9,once,CASSVKSSNNEQFF,TGTGCCAGCAGCGTGAAATCGTCGAACAATGAGCAGTTCTTC
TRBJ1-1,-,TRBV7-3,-,CASSLGTEAFF,TGTGCCAGCAGTCTCGGTACTGAAGCTTTCTTT
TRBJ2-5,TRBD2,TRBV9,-,CASSPTTSAAGKTQYF,TGTGCCAGCAGCCCCACGACTAGCGCGGCGGGGAAGACCCAGTACTTC